The 30 T cell receptor beta chains below all came from one sample that was sequenced in a study of shared clonotypes between healthy human individuals. Using immunoSEQ multiplex PCR, the repertoire was profiled, and TCRdb retains in-frame clones only, with some absent. Of more than 550,000 clones listed, roughly 72% were seen once; the top ten hold more than 1.5%. The sample consisted of memory CD4+ T cells sorted from blood. Subset: CD45RA-negative fraction. All receptors derive from a woman in her thirties in good health.

This chain uses TRBV19 with TRBJ2-1; D remains unclear. V lost 5 bases to trimming and J lost 10 bases, with 12 bases between them. This CDR3 has 12 amino acids. Germline lookup yields CDR1 LNHDA and CDR2 SQIVND (reference sequence). CDR3 sequence (DNA): TGTGCCAGTAGTGGCCCTCGGTCAGAGCAGTTCTTC. Its protein product is CASSGPRSEQFF.

J is TRBJ2-5 and V is TRBV7-9; TRBD1 might be the D (6 bases). V was shortened by 3 bases and J by 1 base, with 15 bases between the two germline ends. CDR1 and CDR2 from the germline V gene are SEHNR and FQNEAQ (reference sequence). The CDR3 sequence is 16 residues long. The CDR3 sequence is CASSLGGLGAQETQYF. The DNA of the CDR3 is TGTGCCAGCAGCTTGGGTGGGTTGGGGGCCCAAGAGACCCAGTACTTC.

The chain employs TRBV27 and TRBJ1-2; tentative D call: TRBD1 (6 bases). The CDR3 spans 14 residues. Germline CDR1 MNHEY, CDR2 SMNVEV (reference sequence). V was shortened by 5 bases and J by 9 bases, with 19 bases between the two germline ends. The CDR3 loop is CASSTWVDSESYTF. The CDR3 DNA follows: TGTGCCAGCAGTACGTGGGTGGACAGCGAGAGCTACACCTTC.

The chain recombines TRBV4-1 with TRBJ2-7; D may match TRBD1 or TRBD2 (6 bases each). CDR1 and CDR2 from the germline V gene are MGHRA and YSYEKL. Trimming removed 0 bases from V and 2 bases from J, with 11 bases in between. The CDR3 has 15 amino acids. CDR3 residues: CASSQDWGAPYEQYF. DNA of the CDR3: TGCGCCAGCAGCCAAGATTGGGGGGCTCCCTACGAGCAGTACTTC.

V is TRBV18 and J is TRBJ2-7, with 11 bases lining up with TRBD1. The germline CDR1 and CDR2 sequences are KGHSH and LQKENI. J was trimmed by 7 bases and V by 3 bases; bases with no gene match: 5. The CDR3 has 14 residues. The CDR3 here is CASSPDRGLREQYF. CDR3 nucleotides: TGTGCCAGCTCACCGGACAGGGGGCTGAGGGAGCAGTACTTC.

The chain joins TRBV15 to TRBJ2-7; TRBD1 agrees at 10 bases. The V gene's germline CDR1 is LNHNV and CDR2 YYDKDF (reference sequence). The CDR3 runs to 14 residues. The J segment lost 3 bases and the V segment lost 4 bases, leaving 3 bases of the junction unmatched. CDR3 nucleotide sequence: TGTGCCACCAGCATCGACAGGGGGCACTACGAGCAGTACTTC. Its translation: CATSIDRGHYEQYF.

This chain links TRBV11-2 with TRBJ2-2; 8 nucleotides align to TRBD2. V lost 3 bases to trimming and J lost 1 base; unmatched junction nucleotides: 4. Germline CDR1 SGHAT, CDR2 FQNNGV. The CDR3 contains 16 residues. CDR3 sequence: CASSFKAGGNTGELFF. In nucleotides, the CDR3 is TGTGCCAGCAGCTTTAAGGCGGGAGGGAACACCGGGGAGCTGTTTTTT.

The chain couples TRBV6-1 to TRBJ1-1, with D possibly TRBD1 on 5 matching bases. Per the germline V gene, CDR1 is MNHNS and CDR2 is SASEGT. CDR3 length: 13 amino acids. Trimming shortened V by 6 bases and J by 0 bases, and 8 bases separated the two germline ends. In DNA, the CDR3 is TGTGCCAGCAGGCGGGGGTTGAACACTGAAGCTTTCTTT. It specifies CASRRGLNTEAFF.

For this clone: This sample includes further DNA sequences coding for the same CDR3. The chain employs TRBV5-6 and TRBJ2-7, with TRBD2 matching over 15 bases. The CDR3 is 17 residues long. The germline V gene has CDR1 SGHDT and CDR2 YYEEEE. Germline trimming cut 3 bases from V and 2 bases from J; bases unmatched to any gene: 6. The CDR3 coding sequence is TGTGCCAGCAGCTCCGGGACTAGCGGGAGGATCCCCTACGAGCAGTACTTC. Translating gives CASSSGTSGRIPYEQYF.

V gene TRBV5-1 combines with J gene TRBJ2-1; no clear D gene. The CDR3 has 12 residues. Germline loops: CDR1 SGHRS, CDR2 YFSETQ. V lost 2 bases, J lost 6 bases, and 6 bases lay in between. The CDR3 DNA is TGCGCCAGCAGCTTCGTTGGCAATGAGCAGTTCTTC. It translates to CASSFVGNEQFF.

The chain recombines TRBV19 with TRBJ2-1; possibly TRBD2 for D (6 bases). Trimming pared 5 bases from V and 8 bases from J, leaving 22 bases between. The V gene's germline CDR1 is LNHDA and CDR2 SQIVND (reference sequence). This CDR3 has 16 amino acids. The CDR3 protein is CASSPTFAGLYHEQFF. Here the CDR3 DNA reads TGTGCCAGTAGTCCGACCTTTGCGGGATTATATCATGAGCAGTTCTTC.

The chain carries TRBV19 and TRBJ2-7, with 8 bases identical to TRBD2. The germline V gene has CDR1 LNHDA and CDR2 SQIVND (reference sequence). V shed 5 bases and J 4 bases; nucleotides not matched to a gene: 16. This CDR3 comprises 17 residues. CDR3 DNA sequence: TGTGCCAGTAGTCGGGGGGGCCCCCTAAGCGGGAGTTACGAGCAGTACTTC. Its protein is CASSRGGPLSGSYEQYF.

This chain connects TRBV4-2 to TRBJ1-2; weak D call: TRBD1 (5 bases). The CDR3 totals 16 residues. CDR1 is LGHNA, CDR2 YNFKEQ, per germline. V gave up 0 bases and J gave up 4 bases, with 15 bases separating them. CDR3 in amino acids: CASSQDLGGQFYGYTF. CDR3 bases: TGTGCCAGCAGCCAAGATTTGGGCGGACAATTCTATGGCTACACCTTC.

The J gene is TRBJ2-1, the V gene TRBV5-1; 7 nucleotides align to TRBD1. Germline CDR1 SGHRS, CDR2 YFSETQ. This CDR3 is built from 14 residues. J was trimmed by 0 bases and V by 6 bases; bases with no gene match: 3. The CDR3 DNA reads TGCGCCAGCAACTCAGGGGGCTCCTACAATGAGCAGTTCTTC. It codes for CASNSGGSYNEQFF.

The chain has TRBV11-2 and TRBJ2-1; D uncertain. In germline, CDR1 is SGHAT, CDR2 FQNNGV. The V gene lost 0 bases and the J gene lost 11 bases, with 14 bases spanning the gap. The CDR3 contains 14 residues. The chain's CDR3 is CASSLDPAPDKQFF. CDR3 coding DNA: TGTGCCAGCAGCTTAGATCCGGCACCCGATAAGCAGTTCTTC. The entire variable domain, with the rest obtained from reference TRBV11-2 and TRBJ2-1, is as follows: EAGVAQSPRYKIIEKRQSVAFWCNPISGHATLYWYQQILGQGPKLLIQFQNNGVVDDSQLPKDRFSAERLKGVDSTLKIQPAKLEDSAVYLCASSLDPAPDKQFFGPGTRLTVL.

The V and J genes are TRBV6-6 and TRBJ1-5; D is undetermined. The V end lost 5 bases, the J end lost 3 bases, and 14 bases lay between the germline ends. The germline V gene has CDR1 MNHNY and CDR2 SVGAGI (reference sequence). This CDR3 region has 15 residues. DNA for the CDR3: TGTGCCAGCAGTGGCCGACATGGAAACAATCAGCCCCAGCATTTT. It specifies CASSGRHGNNQPQHF.

On this clone: A far larger clone is only one base removed, so a read error is likely. The same CDR3 is also encoded by other DNA sequences in this sample. This chain connects TRBV5-1 to TRBJ1-5, with D possibly matching TRBD1 (6 bases). V was clipped by 0 bases and J by 7 bases, with 8 bases between them. Germline V lookup: CDR1 SGHRS, CDR2 YFSETQ. The CDR3 length is 13 residues. The CDR3 DNA reads as TGCGCCAGCAGCTTGGAGGGGGGGCAGCCCCAGCATTTT. This encodes CASSLEGGQPQHF.

The V and J genes are TRBV7-3 and TRBJ2-1; 12 positions agree with TRBD2. This CDR3 comprises 17 residues. CDR1 is SGHTA, CDR2 FQGTGA, per germline. The J segment lost 7 bases and the V segment lost 1 base, leaving 8 bases of the junction unmatched. As DNA, the CDR3 is TGTGCCAGCAGCTTAAGTAGTGGACTAGCGGGACAGAATGAGCAGTTCTTC. This sequence encodes CASSLSSGLAGQNEQFF.

The chain carries TRBV5-4 and TRBJ2-7; 12 bases map to TRBD1. CDR3 length: 14 amino acids. V shed 4 bases and J 6 bases; nucleotides not matched to a gene: 5. CDR1 and CDR2 from the germline V gene are SGHNT and YYREEE (reference sequence). The CDR3 region has the DNA TGTGCCAGCAGCGTAGGGGACAGGGGGCTCGAGCAGTACTTC. This sequence encodes CASSVGDRGLEQYF.

The chain is built from TRBV19 and TRBJ2-7; 9 bases map to TRBD2. The CDR3 runs to 14 residues. The J segment lost 6 bases and the V segment lost 4 bases, leaving 7 bases of the junction unmatched. Germline V lookup: CDR1 LNHDA, CDR2 SQIVND (reference sequence). In DNA, the CDR3 is TGTGCCAGTAGTACCGACGGTAGCGGGGGCGAGCAGTACTTC. Protein sequence: CASSTDGSGGEQYF. The entire variable domain, with the rest obtained from reference TRBV19 and TRBJ2-7, is as follows: DGGITQSPKYLFRKEGQNVTLSCEQNLNHDAMYWYRQDPGQGLRLIYYSQIVNDFQKGDIAEGYSVSREKKESFPLTVTSAQKNPTAFYLCASSTDGSGGEQYFGPGTRLTVT.

This clone was detected only once. The rearrangement links TRBV5-1 to TRBJ2-2; D is undetermined. Deletions cut 0 bases from V and 3 bases from J, with 12 bases between. CDR1 is SGHRS and CDR2 is YFSETQ in the germline V gene. CDR3 length: 16 residues. The CDR3 bases are TGCGCCAGCAGCTTGGCCGCGCGAGTAGACACCGGGGAGCTGTTTTTT. Its translation is CASSLAARVDTGELFF.

Written as DNA, the CDR3 is TGTGCCAGTGGGTGGGTGAATGAAAAACTGTTTTTT. Translation: CASGWVNEKLFF. The chain combines TRBV6-6 with TRBJ1-4; no clear D gene. V dropped 9 bases and J dropped 5 bases, with 10 bases sitting between them. Germline CDR1 and CDR2: MNHNY and SVGAGI (reference sequence). CDR3 length: 12 residues.

As regards this clone: Additional DNA sequences in this sample encode the identical CDR3. The rearrangement links TRBV7-3 to TRBJ2-7, with 14 bases fitting TRBD2. Unmatched junction bases numbered 2, after V lost 3 bases and J lost 4 bases. Germline assignment: CDR1 SGHTA and CDR2 FQGTGA. The CDR3 has 15 residues. CDR3 residues: CASSLGLAGAYEQYF. The CDR3 nucleotides are TGTGCCAGCAGCTTGGGACTAGCGGGAGCATACGAGCAGTACTTC.

As for this clone: Other DNA sequences from this sample encode an identical CDR3 as well. V gene TRBV5-1 combines with J gene TRBJ2-1, with D unclear. Germline CDR1 SGHRS, CDR2 YFSETQ. The V gene lost 1 base and the J gene lost 0 bases, with 8 bases spanning the gap. CDR3 length: 15 amino acids. The CDR3 reads CASSLSSGSYNEQFF. The CDR3 nucleotides read TGCGCCAGCAGCTTGTCTTCTGGCTCCTACAATGAGCAGTTCTTC.

This rearrangement joins TRBV29-1 to TRBJ2-5, with TRBD2 as a possible D gene (6 bases). Germline V lookup: CDR1 SQVTM, CDR2 ANQGSEA. Trimming removed 3 bases from V and 5 bases from J, with 10 bases in between. This CDR3 comprises 12 residues. CDR3 nucleotide sequence: TGCAGCGTTGAGAGGGGAGGCGAGACCCAGTACTTC. It translates to CSVERGGETQYF. The whole variable domain, filled in from reference TRBV29-1 and TRBJ2-5, reads SAVISQKPSRDICQRGTSLTIQCQVDSQVTMMFWYRQQPGQSLTLIATANQGSEATYESGFVIDKFPISRPNLTFSTLTVSNMSPEDSSIYLCSVERGGETQYFGPGTRLLVL.

In its sample, this clone was seen a few times. This chain uses TRBV4-2 with TRBJ2-7; D gene uncertain. The CDR3 has 14 amino acids. Trimming took 1 base from V and 0 from J, leaving 7 bases between them. The germline V gene encodes CDR1 LGHNA and CDR2 YNFKEQ. The CDR3 loop is CASSQGSGSYEQYF. The CDR3 DNA reads as TGTGCCAGCAGCCAAGGTTCAGGCTCCTACGAGCAGTACTTC.

V is TRBV5-4 and J is TRBJ1-2; D is uncertain. V was trimmed by 2 bases and J by 8 bases, leaving 13 bases between them. From germline, CDR1 is SGHNT and CDR2 YYREEE (reference sequence). This CDR3 region has 13 residues. The CDR3 DNA follows: TGTGCCAGCAGCTTTGACCTGGGGAGAGGCTACACCTTC. It translates to CASSFDLGRGYTF.

This clone was seen a handful of times. V usage is TRBV16 and J usage is TRBJ1-2; D remains ambiguous. V gave up 4 bases and J gave up 6 bases, with 12 bases separating them. The CDR3 runs 13 residues. CDR1 and CDR2 (germline): KGHSY, FQNENV. The CDR3 here is CASSRRREDGYTF. The CDR3 nucleotides read TGTGCCAGCAGCCGACGCCGGGAGGATGGCTACACCTTC.

The J gene is TRBJ2-7, the V gene TRBV4-1; D gene ambiguous. Between the trimmed V and J ends, which lost 3 bases and 0 bases, there was a span of 9 bases. Per germline, CDR1 MGHRA and CDR2 YSYEKL. The CDR3 length is 14 residues. DNA for the CDR3: TGCGCCAGCAGCCATTACCGTTGCTCCTACGAGCAGTACTTC. This codes for CASSHYRCSYEQYF.

The rearrangement joins TRBV5-1 to TRBJ2-7; D perhaps matches TRBD2 (6 bases). From germline, CDR1 is SGHRS and CDR2 YFSETQ. The CDR3 runs 14 residues. V lost 6 bases and J lost 4, with 17 bases in between. The CDR3, as DNA: TGCGCCAGCACGGAGGGTCCTTCGGTATACGAGCAGTACTTC. This translates into CASTEGPSVYEQYF.